Presented here are 28 T cell receptor beta chains from one specimen sequenced in a study of blood T cells in healthy people across ages. Primed by a sample-barcoded 5' primer and a J-beta primer mix, a second PCR proceeded for about 6 to 12 cycles. MiXCR, run by TCRdb on the 5' RACE reads, gives a single entry per CDR3 protein. The sample yields about 930,000 distinct CDR3 sequences, almost 30% seen once. In addition, the sample was reused for a study of T cells of mothers and their children.

The specimen was blood. The receptors were gathered from a woman aged 40 to 50 in good health.

This clonotype was counted a few times. The rearrangement joins TRBV5-1 to TRBJ2-7; D call uncertain. The CDR3 contains 13 residues. V lost 0 bases to trimming and J lost 6 bases, with 10 bases between them. Germline values: CDR1 SGHRS, CDR2 YFSETQ. The CDR3 DNA reads as TGCGCCAGCAGCTTGGACCCCACCGGCGAGCAGTACTTC. Protein sequence: CASSLDPTGEQYF.

There are a few counts of this clonotype. The chain uses TRBV7-8 and TRBJ1-5; D is undetermined. The V end was cut by 2 bases, the J end by 3 bases, with 5 bases between. This CDR3 has 13 residues. Germline assignment: CDR1 SGHVS and CDR2 FQNEAQ. CDR3 sequence reads: CASSLQDNQPQHF. CDR3 coding DNA: TGTGCCAGCAGCTTACAGGACAATCAGCCCCAGCATTTT.

As to this clonotype: This may arise from a read error, as a much more abundant clone is one base away. The chain links TRBV12-3 or TRBV12-4 to TRBJ2-4; no clear D gene. V lost 6 bases to trimming and J lost 13 bases, with 16 bases between them. The CDR3 sequence is 12 residues long. The CDR3 nucleotides read TGTGCCAGCAGCCCGTTCGACAATGAGCAGTACTTC. Translated, it gives CASSPFDNEQYF.

This clonotype was seen repeatedly, ten times or more. The chain's CDR3 is CASPPGGGASYNSPLHF. The DNA of the CDR3 is TGTGCCAGCCCTCCCGGAGGGGGCGCGTCCTATAATTCACCCCTCCACTTT. The chain employs TRBV28 and TRBJ1-6, with 7 positions matching TRBD1. CDR1 and CDR2 from the germline V gene are MDHEN and SYDVKM. Trimming at V came to 8 bases and at J to 1 base, leaving 11 bases not matched to a gene. This CDR3 is built from 17 residues.

V and J are TRBV5-1 and TRBJ2-5, with TRBD2 matching over 9 bases. J gave up 2 bases and V 5 bases, and 7 bases lay outside the gene matches. The CDR3 spans 15 residues. Germline loops: CDR1 SGHRS, CDR2 YFSETQ. The CDR3 here is CASSSLAGLQETQYF. Here the CDR3 DNA reads TGCGCCAGCAGTTCTCTAGCGGGGTTACAAGAGACCCAGTACTTC.

This clonotype has a handful of counts. The chain uses TRBV7-3 and TRBJ1-2; D is unclear. Germline V gene sequence: CDR1 SGHTA, CDR2 FQGTGA. Trimming shortened V by 5 bases and J by 4 bases, and 17 bases separated the two germline ends. The CDR3 consists of 15 residues. DNA of the CDR3: TGTGCCAGCAGCACTTGGTCCCGGAACGGCTATGGCTACACCTTC. This translates into CASSTWSRNGYGYTF. The variable domain in full, completed from reference TRBV7-3 and TRBJ1-2, reads GAGVSQTPSNKVTEKGKYVELRCDPISGHTALYWYRQSLGQGPEFLIYFQGTGAADDSGLPNDRFFAVRPEGSVSTLKIQRTERGDSAVYLCASSTWSRNGYGYTFGSGTRLTVV.

There are many counts of this clonotype. This chain uses TRBV28 with TRBJ2-7, with TRBD1 matching 7 bases. The CDR3 is 14 amino acids. V was clipped by 5 bases and J by 2 bases; unmatched bases: 6. The germline CDR1 and CDR2 sequences are MDHEN and SYDVKM. CDR3 nucleotides: TGTGCCAGCAGTGATCCGGGACAGACCTACGAGCAGTACTTC. This sequence encodes CASSDPGQTYEQYF.

Many counts were recorded for this clonotype. This chain joins TRBV7-9 and TRBJ2-3, with 8 nucleotides matching TRBD2. The germline gives CDR1 SEHNR, CDR2 FQNEAQ (reference sequence). The V segment lost 5 bases and the J segment 5 bases; nucleotides outside the gene matches: 12. The CDR3 contains 16 residues. CDR3 DNA: TGTGCCAGCAGCCCCGGAGGAGCGGGGGCTGTAGATACGCAGTATTTT. Translating gives CASSPGGAGAVDTQYF.

This clonotype was seen more than once but under ten times. V usage is TRBV5-6 and J usage is TRBJ2-5; 9 bases align to TRBD1. V lost 5 bases to trimming and J lost 11 bases; unmatched junction nucleotides: 22. The CDR3 is 17 residues long. Germline-derived CDR1 and CDR2 are SGHDT and YYEEEE. The CDR3 nucleotides are TGTGCCAGCAGACGCGGAGGTCGACAGGGGGTCTACAATGAGCAGTACTTC. Residues: CASRRGGRQGVYNEQYF.

This clonotype has a count of ten or more. The V call is TRBV12-3 or TRBV12-4, the J call TRBJ2-3; no clear D gene. V was clipped by 5 bases and J by 6 bases, with 9 bases between them. The CDR3 spans 12 residues. The CDR3: CASSPNRDTQYF. DNA for the CDR3: TGTGCCAGCAGTCCTAACCGGGATACGCAGTATTTT.

This clonotype was detected ten times or more. The chain combines TRBV4-1 with TRBJ2-7, with 8 bases that match TRBD1. There are 14 residues in the CDR3. V lost 1 base to trimming and J lost 5 bases; unmatched junction nucleotides: 4. In germline, CDR1 is MGHRA, CDR2 YSYEKL. The CDR3 DNA reads as TGCGCCAGCAGCCAAGTAGGACAGGGAAACGAGCAGTACTTC. Amino acid sequence: CASSQVGQGNEQYF.

The table lists this clonotype with a few counts. The V and J genes are TRBV20-1 and TRBJ1-5, with 7 bases aligning to TRBD1. The V and J ends lost 1 base and 5 bases, in that order; junction bases with no gene match: 8. Germline CDR1 reads DFQATT; CDR2 reads SNEGSKA (reference sequence). The CDR3 runs 15 residues. The CDR3 sequence is CSARASGTVYQPQHF. DNA of the CDR3: TGCAGTGCTAGAGCCTCCGGGACAGTTTATCAGCCCCAGCATTTT.

This clonotype was seen a handful of times. A much larger clone differs from this one at a single base, so this may be a read error. The chain carries TRBV7-8 and TRBJ1-4; the D is unclear. V shed 5 bases and J shed 8 bases, with 12 bases lying between them. The CDR3 has 13 amino acids. The germline V gene encodes CDR1 SGHVS and CDR2 FQNEAQ. CDR3 sequence: CASSRRVSEKLFF. The CDR3 region has the DNA TGTGCCAGCAGCCGGAGGGTGAGCGAAAAACTGTTTTTT. Combining the CDR3 with reference TRBV7-8 and TRBJ1-4 gives the whole variable domain GAGVSQSPRYKVAKRGQDVALRCDPISGHVSLFWYQQALGQGPEFLTYFQNEAQLDKSGLPSDRFFAERPEGSVSTLKIQRTQQEDSAVYLCASSRRVSEKLFFGSGTQLSVL.

The rearrangement links TRBV6-6 to TRBJ2-3; 10 bases match TRBD2. The junction had 8 bases not matched to a gene; V was cut back by 8 bases and J by 3 bases. The CDR3 totals 15 residues. CDR1 and CDR2 from the germline V gene are MNHNY and SVGAGI (reference sequence). Here the CDR3 DNA reads TGTGCCAGCCGAGGACTAGCGGAGGTGACAGATACGCAGTATTTT. It translates to CASRGLAEVTDTQYF.

This chain connects TRBV5-5 to TRBJ1-3; D might be TRBD1 (6 bases). The germline CDR1 and CDR2 sequences are SGHKS and YYEKEE (reference sequence). This CDR3 is 15 amino acids long. V was pared by 2 bases and J by 1 base, with 10 bases between. The CDR3 nucleotides read TGTGCCAGCAGCTTCGTTGGACAGTCTGGAAACACCATATATTTT. Protein product: CASSFVGQSGNTIYF.

The chain has TRBV4-1 and TRBJ1-1; D possibly corresponds to TRBD1 (5 bases). Germline CDR1 MGHRA, CDR2 YSYEKL. Trimming took 0 bases from V and 1 from J, leaving 9 bases between them. The CDR3 runs 15 residues. CDR3 nucleotides: TGCGCCAGCAGCCAAGATTCTACAGGGAACACTGAAGCTTTCTTT. It specifies CASSQDSTGNTEAFF.

This clonotype was counted many times. V gene TRBV4-1 combines with J gene TRBJ2-1, with D uncertain. CDR1 and CDR2 (germline): MGHRA, YSYEKL. This CDR3 is 14 amino acids long. Deletions cut 8 bases from V and 9 bases from J, with 20 bases between. The CDR3 loop is CASGLTISNGEQFF. For the CDR3, the DNA is TGCGCCAGCGGCCTAACTATTTCCAATGGTGAGCAGTTCTTC.

This clonotype has ten or more counts. V usage is TRBV24-1 and J usage is TRBJ2-1; 9 bases are shared with TRBD2. Germline V gives CDR1 KGHDR, CDR2 SFDVKD. The CDR3 is 17 residues long. After removal of 5 bases from V and 9 bases from J, the junction contained 16 bases not matched to a gene. The CDR3, as DNA: TGTGCCACCAGTGTTGGGGCCCTAGCGGGGAGATTTGGTGAGCAGTTCTTC. As protein: CATSVGALAGRFGEQFF.

This clonotype was observed once. The chain recombines TRBV28 with TRBJ2-3; TRBD2 matches at 7 bases. This CDR3 spans 12 amino acids. Trimming took 9 bases from V and 2 from J; bases not matched to a gene: 2. Germline V gene data show CDR1 as MDHEN and CDR2 as SYDVKM. CDR3 loop: CASLADTDTQYF. The CDR3 DNA is TGTGCCAGTCTAGCGGACACAGATACGCAGTATTTT.

This clonotype was counted between two and nine times. This clone may be a read error of a much larger clone one base away. This chain joins TRBV12-3 or TRBV12-4 and TRBJ2-1; D may be TRBD2 (5 bases). This CDR3 is built from 12 residues. The CDR3 here is CTSSPTSGEQFF. DNA for the CDR3: TGTACCAGCAGTCCTACTAGTGGTGAGCAGTTCTTC.

This rearrangement joins TRBV28 to TRBJ2-2, with 7 bases matching TRBD1. Per germline, CDR1 MDHEN and CDR2 SYDVKM. Unmatched junction bases numbered 3, after V lost 2 bases and J lost 0 bases. The CDR3 consists of 16 residues. CDR3 region: CASSLPDRANTGELFF. DNA of the CDR3: TGTGCCAGCAGTTTACCCGACAGGGCGAACACCGGGGAGCTGTTTTTT.

The sample holds a few counts of this clonotype. This sequence joins TRBV12-3 or TRBV12-4 and TRBJ1-2, with D perhaps matching TRBD1 (6 bases). This CDR3 is built from 15 residues. V shed 2 bases and J shed 0 bases, with 10 bases lying between them. The CDR3 DNA reads TGTGCCAGCAGTTTATTAGGGGGTTCTAACTATGGCTACACCTTC. It encodes CASSLLGGSNYGYTF.

The gene calls are TRBV4-2 and TRBJ2-1; 7 nucleotides agree with TRBD2. V was pared by 1 base and J by 7 bases, with 7 bases of the junction left unmatched. The CDR3 contains 15 residues. From germline, CDR1 is LGHNA and CDR2 YNFKEQ. The CDR3 DNA sequence: TGTGCCAGCAGCCAAGGGAGCGGGGCGGGGAATGAGCAGTTCTTC. Translated, it gives CASSQGSGAGNEQFF.

This clonotype was seen a handful of times. The rearrangement uses TRBV27 and TRBJ1-2; D unresolved. CDR1 MNHEY and CDR2 SMNVEV come from the germline V gene (reference sequence). This CDR3 comprises 13 residues. V was clipped by 3 bases and J by 4 bases, with 9 bases between them. This CDR3 is CASSFRGIYGYTF. The CDR3 bases are TGTGCCAGCAGTTTTCGGGGAATCTATGGCTACACCTTC.

This clonotype was observed a handful of times. This may be a read error: a much more frequent sequence differs by one nucleotide. The J gene is TRBJ2-7, the V gene TRBV5-1; the match to TRBD1 covers 9 bases. CDR3 length: 15 residues. Germline CDR1 and CDR2: SGHRS and YFSETQ. V lost 4 bases and J lost 3; bases outside the gene matches: 8. The CDR3 nucleotides are TGCGCCAGCAGCATTGGACAGGGGCCAGTCTACGAGCAGTACTTC. It yields the protein CASSIGQGPVYEQYF.

The rearrangement joins TRBV5-1 to TRBJ2-3, with a tentative D call TRBD2 (6 bases). This CDR3 is 16 amino acids long. From germline, CDR1 is SGHRS and CDR2 YFSETQ. V dropped 1 base and J dropped 3 bases, with 15 bases sitting between them. The CDR3 spells CASSLSSSGGTDTQYF. The CDR3 nucleotides are TGCGCCAGCAGCTTGAGCAGTAGCGGTGGGACAGATACGCAGTATTTT.

The chain is built from TRBV27 and TRBJ1-5, with unresolved D. V was clipped by 5 bases and J by 4 bases, with 9 bases between them. Germline V gene data show CDR1 as MNHEY and CDR2 as SMNVEV (reference sequence). The CDR3 has 13 residues. DNA for the CDR3: TGTGCCAGCAGTCCGTACAAGAATCAGCCCCAGCATTTT. This codes for CASSPYKNQPQHF.

The chain recombines TRBV5-1 with TRBJ1-2; D not resolved. V lost 0 bases and J lost 4, with 13 bases in between. The CDR3 spans 15 residues. Germline CDR1 is SGHRS and CDR2 is YFSETQ. This CDR3 is CASSLAEARAYGYTF. Written as DNA, the CDR3 is TGCGCCAGCAGCTTGGCCGAAGCCCGGGCCTATGGCTACACCTTC.